This T cell receptor beta chain is drawn from a study of blood T cell repertoires in COVID-19. Overall study: Collection of acute and convalescent COVID-19 samples took place in the United States, Italy and Spain. PBMCs, B-cell-depleted T cells, or T cells were the source of the cDNA or gDNA that made up the material.

From germline, CDR1 is SNHLY and CDR2 FYNNEI. V was clipped by 6 bases and J by 7 bases, with 15 bases between them. There are 14 residues in the CDR3. Per the original data handling: Researchers report that nucleated cell counts were estimated from reference gene primer amplification. TCRdb's copy holds only in-frame clones and misses some; the assay was immunoSEQ multiplex PCR. V, J and clone size are taken as reported in that table, and D and trimming were inferred from the DNA itself. Of fewer than 200,000 clones in the sample, roughly 84% were seen once. The chain uses TRBV2 and TRBJ1-4, with D unresolved. Sequencing was done on a sample of peripheral blood. The source of this sequence is a man in his 70s with active or convalescent COVID-19. CDR3 sequence reads: CASSPERAGEKLFF. The DNA for the CDR3 is TGTGCCAGCAGCCCAGAGAGGGCTGGTGAAAAACTGTTTTTT. Based on the CDR3 plus reference TRBV2 and TRBJ1-4, the full variable domain is EPEVTQTPSHQVTQMGQEVILRCVPISNHLYFYWYRQILGQKVEFLVSFYNNEISEKSEIFDDQFSVERPDGSNFTLKIRSTKLEDSAMYFCASSPERAGEKLFFGSGTQLSVL.